The rows below give T cell receptor beta chains drawn from one sample of a study of T cell repertoires in cytomegalovirus infection. MiXCR, run by TCRdb on the reads, gives a single entry per CDR3 protein. The data show about 150,000 distinct CDR3 sequences, about 25% seen once. Sequencing used PBMCs. These receptors were taken from a human donor in good health (CMV status not recorded). Some clones in this sample may be carry-over from other donors' samples. Each CDR3 is given with its conserved first and last residue. The D gene is left open where the match is weak. Part of the rows lack a size; the others show once, few, many or a class for expanded clones.

j_call	v_call	clone_size	d_call	cdr3_length	cdr3_aa	cdr3_nt
TRBJ2-1	TRBV20-1	.	.	15	CSANLGGLVYNEQFF	TGCAGTGCAAACCTAGGAGGTCTGGTCTACAATGAGCAGTTCTTC
TRBJ2-2	TRBV4-1	.	TRBD2	15	CASKSLGGGTGELFF	TGCGCCAGCAAGTCCCTTGGGGGGGGGACCGGGGAGCTGTTTTTT
TRBJ1-1	TRBV28	many	.	17	CASKTITGQGMNTEAFF	TGTGCCAGCAAAACCATTACGGGGCAGGGCATGAACACTGAAGCTTTCTTT
TRBJ1-6	TRBV14	.	.	14	CASSQGAKNSPLHF	TGTGCCAGCAGCCAAGGGGCCAAGAATTCACCCCTCCACTTT
TRBJ2-3	TRBV7-2	many	TRBD2	17	CASSTDSTSGIKDTQYF	TGTGCCAGCAGCACTGACTCGACTAGCGGGATTAAGGATACGCAGTATTTT
TRBJ1-1	TRBV30	.	TRBD1	15	CAWVPGRGQNTEAFF	TGTGCCTGGGTTCCAGGGAGGGGGCAGAACACTGAAGCTTTCTTT
TRBJ1-1	TRBV2	.	.	10	CASGNTEAFF	TGTGCCAGTGGGAACACTGAAGCTTTCTTT
TRBJ1-1	TRBV6-5	.	.	13	CASSNGENTEAFF	TGTGCCAGCAGTAATGGGGAGAACACTGAAGCTTTCTTT
TRBJ1-4	TRBV7-2	many	TRBD1	16	CASSFRQGGTNEKLFF	TGTGCCAGCAGCTTCCGACAGGGAGGAACTAATGAAAAACTGTTTTTT
TRBJ1-6	TRBV20-1	few	.	15	CSASPALVRNSPLHF	TGCAGTGCTAGTCCGGCCCTGGTGAGAAATTCACCCCTCCACTTT
TRBJ1-2	TRBV14	.	.	15	CASSQDRGRNYGYTF	TGTGCCAGCAGCCAAGATAGGGGCAGGAACTATGGCTACACCTTC
TRBJ2-5	TRBV6-2/TRBV6-3	.	.	16	CASSYAGAAGEETQYF	TGTGCCAGCAGTTACGCCGGAGCCGCAGGGGAAGAGACCCAGTACTTC
TRBJ2-3	TRBV7-9	many	TRBD1	16	CASSLLNRGRSDTQYF	TGTGCCAGCAGCTTGTTAAACAGGGGGCGATCAGATACGCAGTATTTT
TRBJ2-2	TRBV7-9	.	.	15	CASRSGGAWTGELFF	TGTGCCAGCAGATCAGGGGGGGCTTGGACCGGGGAGCTGTTTTTT
TRBJ2-2	TRBV3-1	.	.	15	CASSAQGGNTGELFF	TGTGCCAGCAGCGCCCAAGGGGGGAACACCGGGGAGCTGTTTTTT
TRBJ1-5	TRBV28	.	.	16	CASSLFRPSSNQPQHF	TGTGCCAGCAGTTTATTCCGTCCTAGTAGCAATCAGCCCCAGCATTTT
TRBJ1-1	TRBV7-9	.	.	12	CASSDENTEAFF	TGTGCCAGCAGCGATGAGAACACTGAAGCTTTCTTT
TRBJ2-5	TRBV15	.	.	15	CATSRDDRGLETQYF	TGTGCCACCAGCAGAGATGATAGGGGGTTAGAGACCCAGTACTTC
TRBJ1-1	TRBV28	few	TRBD1	13	CASSSDRVTEAFF	TGTGCCAGCAGTTCCGACAGGGTAACTGAAGCTTTCTTT
TRBJ1-2	TRBV2	.	.	14	CASSWTAKDDGYTF	TGTGCCAGCAGTTGGACAGCAAAGGATGATGGCTACACCTTC
TRBJ1-2	TRBV28	few	.	14	CASSPQGSGYGYTF	TGTGCCAGCAGTCCTCAGGGCTCGGGCTATGGCTACACCTTC
TRBJ2-5	TRBV9	.	.	14	CASSVAPGKETQYF	TGTGCCAGCAGCGTAGCTCCGGGAAAAGAGACCCAGTACTTC
TRBJ1-3	TRBV7-4	.	.	14	CASSPGLSGNTIYF	TGTGCCAGCAGCCCGGGACTTTCTGGAAACACCATATATTTT
TRBJ2-1	TRBV28	many	.	14	CASSTRLSYNEQFF	TGTGCCAGCAGCACAAGGCTTTCCTACAATGAGCAGTTCTTC
TRBJ2-3	TRBV3-1	few	.	17	CASSQRSPAGTTDTQYF	TGTGCCAGCAGCCAAAGGTCACCCGCGGGGACCACAGATACGCAGTATTTT
TRBJ2-4	TRBV7-2	many	.	18	CASSLVIASGNVLNIQYF	TGTGCCAGCAGCTTGGTAATAGCCTCGGGAAACGTTTTGAACATTCAGTACTTC
TRBJ2-1	TRBV6-5	few	.	12	CASSQQGNEQFF	TGTGCCAGCAGCCAGCAGGGCAATGAGCAGTTCTTC
TRBJ1-1	TRBV7-6	few	.	13	CASSFLEYTEAFF	TGTGCCAGCAGCTTTTTAGAGTACACTGAAGCTTTCTTT
TRBJ2-3	TRBV7-2	many	TRBD2	17	CASSLAGGMKSTDTQYF	TGTGCCAGCAGCTTAGCGGGAGGGATGAAAAGCACAGATACGCAGTATTTT